These 14 T cell receptor beta chains share one sample of origin, sequenced in a study of immune aging and cytomegalovirus after organ transplant. Cells were captured in microwells, and libraries were made with BD Rhapsody targeted mRNA and AbSeq chemistry. TCRdb re-called the single-cell sequencing reads with MiXCR, one entry per CDR3 protein. The sample lists tens of thousands of distinct CDR3 sequences, just over 35% occurring once. Stated time point: five sample-tagged time points from pre-transplant (day -1) to day 368 post-transplant, pooled. Their antigen targets remain unknown. This sample comprised CMV peptide-activated CD4+ and CD8+ T cells sorted from blood, obtained at five time points, pooled. Sample subset: sorted CD8+CD137+ and CD4+CD154+ T cells after roughly 13 h CMV IE-1 peptide stimulation. All receptors come from a female donor who had a heart transplant and CMV viremia.

This clonotype has ten or more counts. This chain joins TRBV28 and TRBJ1-6, with D tentatively TRBD1 (5 bases). The germline V and J ends were trimmed by 3 bases and 10 bases, with 16 bases remaining between them. This CDR3 contains 15 residues. Germline V gene lookup returns CDR1 MDHEN and CDR2 SYDVKM. In nucleotides, the CDR3 is TGTGCCAGCAGTTTTGGGCAGGGTTATAGGTCACCCCTCCACTTT. Its protein product is CASSFGQGYRSPLHF.

Worth noting for this clonotype: A far larger clone differs by one base, so this is likely a read error. The gene calls are TRBV12-3 or TRBV12-4 and TRBJ2-5; D could derive from TRBD1 or TRBD2 (5 bases each). The J call is in doubt because the DNA end fits TRBJ2-1 better. CDR3 length: 14 amino acids. The CDR3 reads CASSRGVPYNEQFF. The CDR3 nucleotides read TGTGCCAGCAGCCGAGGGGTACCCTACAATGAGCAGTTCTTC.

This chain joins TRBV7-9 and TRBJ2-4, with TRBD2 identical over 10 bases. The germline V gene has CDR1 SEHNR and CDR2 FQNEAQ (reference sequence). Trimming at V came to 5 bases and at J to 4 bases, leaving 8 bases not matched to a gene. This CDR3 contains 16 residues. CDR3 loop: CASSHPEREGKNIQYF. CDR3 DNA sequence: TGTGCCAGCAGCCACCCCGAGCGGGAGGGAAAAAACATTCAGTACTTC.

By share of the sample, this clonotype is medium-sized. V gene TRBV28 combines with J gene TRBJ2-5; possible D gene TRBD2, 5 bases. V dropped 5 bases and J dropped 9 bases, with 19 bases sitting between them. Germline V lookup: CDR1 MDHEN, CDR2 SYDVKM. This CDR3 region has 14 residues. CDR3 bases: TGTGCCAGCAGTGCCGACGGACTCAAGAGACCCCAGTACTTC. Its translation: CASSADGLKRPQYF.

This sequence joins TRBV29-1 and TRBJ1-1; D ambiguous. The germline V and J ends were trimmed by 3 bases and 0 bases, with 5 bases remaining between them. Per germline, CDR1 SQVTM and CDR2 ANQGSEA. The CDR3 length is 12 residues. The CDR3 sequence: CSVDRMNTEAFF. CDR3 in DNA: TGCAGCGTTGATAGGATGAACACTGAAGCTTTCTTT.

About this clonotype itself: Relative to the germline gene, one junction end is altered; a read error may explain this. The V gene is TRBV7-9, the J gene TRBJ2-7; D possibly matches TRBD1 or TRBD2 (5 bases each). Germline V CDR1 and CDR2: SEHNR, FQNEAQ (reference sequence). This CDR3 contains 14 residues. CDR3 nucleotides: TGTGCCAGCAGCTCGGGACGGGCCCCCAACGAGCAGTGCTTC. It encodes CASSSGRAPNEQCF.

This sequence joins TRBV7-2 and TRBJ2-7; TRBD1 matches 8 bases. Trimming removed 5 bases from V and 6 bases from J; junction bases left unmatched: 18. The length of the CDR3 is 17 residues. Germline values: CDR1 SGHTA, CDR2 FQGNSA. As DNA, the CDR3 is TGTGCCAGCAGCCTATCCTCCAGGGGGCCACTCGCCCTCGAGCAGTACTTC. Translated, it gives CASSLSSRGPLALEQYF.

In its sample, this clonotype was seen many times. This chain uses TRBV5-4 with TRBJ2-7, with 8 bases lining up with TRBD2. The CDR3 runs 15 residues. Per the germline V gene, CDR1 is SGHNT and CDR2 is YYREEE (reference sequence). The V gene end was trimmed by 0 bases and the J gene end by 4 bases; junction bases not matched to a gene: 6. DNA of the CDR3: TGTGCCAGCAGCTTGGCGGTAGCGGGGACTTACGAGCAGTACTTC. As protein: CASSLAVAGTYEQYF.

On this clonotype itself: An end of the junction does not agree with germline; a read error may underlie this. The gene calls are TRBV20-1 and TRBJ2-2; 10 positions match TRBD1. The CDR3 extends over 15 amino acids. CDR1 DFQATT and CDR2 SNEGSKA come from the germline V gene (reference sequence). CDR3 protein: CSARDQDRGTGELLF. The CDR3 DNA reads TGCAGTGCTAGAGATCAGGACAGGGGGACCGGGGAGCTGCTTTTT.

Of note for this clonotype: The CDR3 carries no conserved terminal phenylalanine or tryptophan, so it likely arises from a read error. The chain has TRBV5-6 and TRBJ1-2; perhaps TRBD1 as D (5 bases). The CDR3 consists of 15 residues. Germline CDR1 and CDR2: SGHDT and YYEEEE. The CDR3, as DNA: TGCGCCAGCAGCTTGGGGCGTCTGACACCCTATGGCTACACCCTC. Translated: CASSLGRLTPYGYTL.

This clonotype is labeled medium-sized. The chain couples TRBV5-5 to TRBJ1-1; the D gene is possibly TRBD1 (5 bases). The V end was cut by 0 bases, the J end by 0 bases, with 12 bases between. Germline loops: CDR1 SGHKS, CDR2 YYEKEE (reference sequence). The CDR3 sequence is 16 residues long. This CDR3 reads CASSLGWGSMNTEAFF. In DNA, the CDR3 is TGTGCCAGCAGCTTGGGTTGGGGCAGCATGAACACTGAAGCTTTCTTT.

This clonotype has a handful of counts. J is TRBJ2-3 and V is TRBV5-5, with D perhaps matching TRBD1 or TRBD2 (6 bases each). CDR1 and CDR2 (germline): SGHKS, YYEKEE (reference sequence). The CDR3 totals 13 residues. Trimming took off 4 bases at V and 6 bases at J, with 12 bases between the two ends. CDR3 coding DNA: TGTGCCAGCAGCCTGATCGGGGGCGATACGCAGTATTTT. Amino acid sequence: CASSLIGGDTQYF.

This clonotype was observed many times. Since the CDR3 does not end with the conserved phenylalanine or tryptophan, this likely comes from a read error. The chain couples TRBV19 to TRBJ2-1; tentatively, D is TRBD2 (5 bases). This CDR3 spans 12 amino acids. The germline CDR1 and CDR2 sequences are LNHDA and SQIVND (reference sequence). Trimming stripped 7 bases from V and 9 bases from J, with 13 bases between. CDR3 bases: TGTGCCAGTAAGACATTTGGGAGTGAGCAGTTCATC. Its protein product is CASKTFGSEQFI.

This sequence joins TRBV6-6 and TRBJ2-1; D is perhaps TRBD1 (5 bases). With 2 bases removed from V and 10 bases from J, the gap between germline ends came to 9 bases. Germline loops: CDR1 MNHNY, CDR2 SVGAGI (reference sequence). The CDR3 has 12 amino acids. The CDR3 reads CASSYDRTEQFF. Here the CDR3 DNA reads TGTGCCAGCAGTTACGACAGAACCGAGCAGTTCTTC.